This is a list of T cell receptor beta chains from one sample in a study of T-cell memory formation after mild COVID-19. TCRdb used MiXCR to reprocess the 5' RACE reads, holding one entry per CDR3 protein. The sample lists some 440,000 distinct CDR3 sequences, about 23% occurring once. The specimen sequenced was PBMCs or a T cell subset sorted from them (not recorded which). Receptors originate from an adult woman who had mild COVID-19 (a few samples of this study predate the infection). Cell type and time point are not known. Each CDR3 is given with its conserved first and last residue. The D gene is left open where the match is weak. Some rows mark clone size as missing; the rest say once, few, many or name a class of expanded clone.

>TRBJ1-2|TRBV5-1|-|-|15
TGCGCCAGCAGCTTGGCGGTGGGGTCCGGCTATGCCTACACCTTC
CASSLAVGSGYAYTF
>TRBJ1-2|TRBV12-3/TRBV12-4|TRBD1|-|17
TGTGCCAGCAGTTTTCGGGACAGGGGGCTACTTGACTATGGCTACACCTTC
CASSFRDRGLLDYGYTF
>TRBJ2-1|TRBV29-1|-|-|11
TGCAGCGTTGAAGATCTTGATGAGCAGTTCTTC
CSVEDLDEQFF
>TRBJ2-7|TRBV5-1|-|few|17
TGCGCCAGCAACGGAGGCAGGGGACCATCAGGGGCGTACGAGCAGTACTTC
CASNGGRGPSGAYEQYF
>TRBJ1-1|TRBV29-1|-|-|13
TGCAGCGTTCGGGCGGTGTCGGGGACTGAAGCTTTCTTT
CSVRAVSGTEAFF
>TRBJ1-1|TRBV5-1|-|-|16
TGCGCCAGCAGCTCTAGTACAGGGCATCTGAACACTGAAGCTTTCTTT
CASSSSTGHLNTEAFF
>TRBJ2-1|TRBV20-1|TRBD2|few|14
TGCAGTGCTAGTAGCGGGAGGCCCTACAATGAGCAGTTCTTC
CSASSGRPYNEQFF
>TRBJ2-2|TRBV12-3/TRBV12-4|-|many|13
TGTGCCAGCAGAAGGACAGAGGACGGGGAGCTGTTTTTT
CASRRTEDGELFF
>TRBJ1-6|TRBV5-1|-|-|13
TGCGCCAGCAGCTTGGGTGTGGGATCACCCCTCCACTTT
CASSLGVGSPLHF
>TRBJ1-1|TRBV4-1|-|-|17
TGCGCCAGCAGCCAAGATCTGGCGCGGGGGACGGGCACTGAAGCTTTCTTT
CASSQDLARGTGTEAFF
>TRBJ1-6|TRBV4-1|TRBD1|-|16
TGCGCCAGCAGCCCCAGTTCAGGGGGTCAAGAGTCACCCCTCCACTTT
CASSPSSGGQESPLHF
>TRBJ2-1|TRBV7-2|-|-|16
TGTGCCAGCAGTCGGGGGACTTTGAGCTCCTACAATGAGCAGTTCTTC
CASSRGTLSSYNEQFF
>TRBJ1-1|TRBV4-1|-|-|14
TGCGCCAGCAGACAAGGACAGTTCATTCCTGAAGCTTTCTTT
CASRQGQFIPEAFF
>TRBJ2-5|TRBV7-9|-|-|15
TGTGCCAGCAGCTTAATGGCAGGGGCCCAAGAGACCCAGTACTTC
CASSLMAGAQETQYF
>TRBJ1-5|TRBV12-3/TRBV12-4|-|-|15
TGTGCCAGCAGTTTAATTGGGGAAGGAGGTCAGCCCCAGCATTTT
CASSLIGEGGQPQHF
>TRBJ2-6|TRBV7-6|-|once|14
TGTGCCAGCAGCCACCAATCTGGGGCCAACGTCCTGACTTTC
CASSHQSGANVLTF
>TRBJ2-6|TRBV6-5|-|-|15
TGTGCCAGCAGTATCGGGAGCTCTGGGGCCAACGTCCTGACTTTC
CASSIGSSGANVLTF
>TRBJ2-7|TRBV5-4|-|-|14
TGTGCCAGCAGCCTGAGGGACGGCAACTACGAGCAGTACTTC
CASSLRDGNYEQYF
>TRBJ2-2|TRBV12-3/TRBV12-4|TRBD2|few|15
TGTGCCAGCAGTTTGAGCGGGAGAGGGGCCGGGGAGCTGTTTTTT
CASSLSGRGAGELFF
>TRBJ1-2|TRBV9|-|few|14
TGTGCCAGCAGCCTAGGGGGATTAGACTATGGCTACACCTTC
CASSLGGLDYGYTF
>TRBJ2-5|TRBV24-1|TRBD1|few|14
TGTGCCACCAGTGAAGCGACAGGGTTGGAGACCCAGTACTTC
CATSEATGLETQYF
>TRBJ2-7|TRBV5-1|TRBD1|-|15
TGCGCCAGCAGCCCGGGACAGGTGAGCTCCTACGAGCAGTACTTC
CASSPGQVSSYEQYF
>TRBJ2-2|TRBV24-1|-|-|15
TGTGCCACCAGTGACCAATTACCCGGACCCGGGGAGCTGTTTTTT
CATSDQLPGPGELFF
>TRBJ2-7|TRBV9|-|-|13
TGTGCCAGCAGCGTGACCGAAGGATACGAGCAGTACTTC
CASSVTEGYEQYF
>TRBJ2-1|TRBV12-5|TRBD1|few|17
TGTGCTAGTGGTCCGGGGACAGTTAGCAGCTCCTACAATGAGCAGTTCTTC
CASGPGTVSSSYNEQFF
>TRBJ2-1|TRBV18|TRBD2|-|17
TGTGCCAGCTCACCACGTGAGCGGGAGGCCTCCTACAATGAGCAGTTCTTC
CASSPREREASYNEQFF
>TRBJ2-2|TRBV20-1|TRBD2|few|17
TGCAGTGCCGCCGGGACTAGCGGGAGGTCGAACACCGGGGAGCTGTTTTTT
CSAAGTSGRSNTGELFF
>TRBJ1-6|TRBV6-1|TRBD1|-|19
TGTGCCAGCAGTGCCTATCCGGGACAGGGACGGTCCTATAATTCACCCCTCCACTTT
CASSAYPGQGRSYNSPLHF
>TRBJ2-5|TRBV7-2|TRBD2|-|13
TGTGCCAGCAGCGTTAGCGGGAGAGAGACCCAGTACTTC
CASSVSGRETQYF